Sequencing of this TCR delta chain was carried out in a study of delta chains in infants with herpesvirus infections. This CDR3 has 19 residues. V gave up 0 bases and J gave up 0 bases, with 17 bases separating them. CDR1 is TSWWSYY and CDR2 is QGS in the germline V gene. PBMC RNA was reverse transcribed using gamma-chain- and delta-chain-specific primers. TCRdb reanalysed the RT-PCR reads via CATT. This table has over a thousand delta-chain clones, 25% to 35% appearing once. In its sample, this clone is large. The rearrangement joins TRDV1 to TRDJ2; D might be TRDD3 (5 bases). Sequencing was performed on peripheral blood, taken at time point 2 of longitudinal follow-up. This receptor was obtained from a human donor who was a Ugandan infant, either HIV-exposed or HIV-unexposed (not recorded which). The DNA for the CDR3 is TGTGCTCTTGGGGAACTGTCCCGGGGGGTCCCCGCTTTGACAGCACAACTCTTCTTT. Translated, it gives CALGELSRGVPALTAQLFF.